The rows below give T cell receptor beta chains drawn from one sample of a study of chemoradiotherapy in HPV16-positive cancers. Using immunoSEQ multiplex PCR, the repertoire was profiled, and TCRdb retains in-frame clones only, with some absent. This sample has more than 900 clones, with 91% found just once. The sample here was tumor tissue, taken from a patient who underwent chemoradiotherapy. These receptors came from a human donor with HPV-associated anogenital cancer. CDR3s include the opening cysteine and the closing phenylalanine or tryptophan. Each record gives: J gene, clone size, D gene, V gene, CDR3 protein, CDR3 DNA. A D gene is named only where the DNA matches it firmly. Clone sizes are given selectively: once, few, many, or a class where the clone is expanded.

TRBJ2-1	-	TRBD2	TRBV6-4	CASSDPRRLAGLSYNEQFF	TGTGCCAGCAGTGACCCTAGGAGACTAGCGGGCCTATCCTACAATGAGCAGTTCTTC
TRBJ2-4	-	TRBD2	TRBV4-2	CASSQEAGGPVNIQYF	TGTGCCAGCAGCCAAGAAGCGGGGGGGCCCGTGAACATTCAGTACTTC
TRBJ1-6	-	-	TRBV19	CASRPVDRSSPLHF	TGTGCCAGTAGGCCCGTGGACCGCAGTTCACCCCTCCACTTT
TRBJ1-2	-	-	TRBV4-3	CASSHSGLGYTF	TGCGCCAGCAGCCACTCAGGGCTAGGCTACACCTTC
TRBJ1-2	-	TRBD1	TRBV10-3	CAIRGTGVYGYTF	TGTGCCATCAGGGGGACAGGGGTCTATGGCTACACCTTC
TRBJ1-5	-	-	TRBV5-1	CASSFDSNQPQHF	TGCGCCAGCAGCTTTGACAGCAATCAGCCCCAGCATTTT
TRBJ1-5	-	-	TRBV5-6	CASSLRNQPQHF	TGTGCCAGCAGCCTCCGAAATCAGCCCCAGCATTTT
TRBJ2-4	-	-	TRBV6-5	CASIPSGTKNIQYF	TGTGCCAGCATTCCCTCGGGGACCAAAAACATTCAGTACTTC
TRBJ1-1	-	-	TRBV27	CASSFLAPNTEAFF	TGTGCCAGCAGTTTCCTTGCCCCGAACACTGAAGCTTTCTTT
TRBJ2-3	-	-	TRBV6-1	CASSEGEMDTQYF	TGTGCCAGCAGTGAAGGGGAAATGGATACGCAGTATTTT
TRBJ2-5	-	TRBD2	TRBV9	CASSVGRRLAGEGETQYF	TGTGCTAGCAGCGTGGGTAGAAGACTAGCGGGGGAAGGAGAGACCCAGTACTTC
TRBJ1-3	-	-	TRBV2	CASRLGGNTIYF	TGTGCCAGCAGGCTAGGGGGAAACACCATATATTTT
TRBJ1-5	-	TRBD1	TRBV27	CASSPLTGFDQPQHF	TGTGCCAGCAGTCCATTGACAGGGTTCGATCAGCCCCAGCATTTT
TRBJ1-2	-	-	TRBV7-9	CASSLNWGYTF	TGTGCCAGCAGCTTAAATTGGGGCTACACCTTC
TRBJ2-7	-	TRBD1	TRBV28	CASNGGQGNEQYF	TGTGCCAGCAACGGGGGACAGGGTAACGAGCAGTACTTC
TRBJ1-2	-	-	TRBV7-8	CASSLVEGTDGYTF	TGTGCCAGCAGCTTAGTGGAGGGCACGGATGGCTACACCTTC
TRBJ2-1	-	-	TRBV7-9	CASSLTASYNEQFF	TGTGCCAGCAGCTTAACAGCCTCCTACAATGAGCAGTTCTTC
TRBJ2-2	-	TRBD2	TRBV7-2	CASSKETSGLAGELFF	TGTGCCAGCAGCAAGGAGACTAGCGGGCTGGCCGGGGAGCTGTTTTTT
TRBJ1-3	once	TRBD1	TRBV7-2	CASSRDRVNTIYF	TGTGCCAGCAGTCGGGACAGGGTAAACACCATATATTTT
TRBJ1-1	-	-	TRBV19	CATSFGAYTEAFF	TGTGCCACCTCCTTCGGCGCGTACACTGAAGCTTTCTTT
TRBJ2-7	-	-	TRBV12-2	CASRLALIYEQYF	TGTGCAAGTCGCTTAGCGCTAATCTACGAGCAGTACTTC
TRBJ2-1	-	TRBD2	TRBV7-2	CASSPKGRLAGVWNEQFF	TGTGCCAGCAGCCCCAAAGGCAGGTTAGCGGGAGTCTGGAATGAGCAGTTCTTC